This T cell receptor (beta chain) appears in the sequencing data of a study of blood T cells in healthy people across ages. Individuals who donated were healthy Caucasians from Russia aged about 6 to 100. The germline gives CDR1 LNHDA, CDR2 SQIVND (reference sequence). Trimming removed 3 bases at V and 0 bases at J, with 18 bases between. CDR3 length: 19 amino acids. A second about 7 to 11 cycle PCR used barcoded and J-beta primers. TCRdb recomputed calls from the 5' RACE reads with MiXCR, one row per CDR3 protein. This repertoire shows about 720,000 distinct CDR3 sequences, roughly 20% found once; its top ten account for 22%.

V usage is TRBV19 and J usage is TRBJ2-6, with a tentative D call TRBD2 (6 bases). The receptor was derived from a man between 70 and 80 years old in good health. Sequencing input: blood. The CDR3: CASSIRPGLSFSGANVLTF. The CDR3 nucleotides are TGTGCCAGTAGTATCAGGCCGGGACTCTCTTTCTCTGGGGCCAACGTCCTGACTTTC.